Included here is one T cell receptor (beta chain) sequence, with context. Its antigen remains undetermined. Base qualities are not provided; no much larger clone lies one nucleotide away. These data belong to a study of OX40 agonist ivuxolimab in advanced cancers. Regarding the study in general: The costimulatory receptor OX40 (CD134) was targeted by ivuxolimab, a fully human IgG2 agonistic monoclonal antibody. The paper reports the monotherapy dose-escalation portion (N of about 47 patients) of the phase I ivuxolimab trial. Among the roughly 50 dose-escalation patients, around 19 had hepatocellular carcinoma, 15 or so melanoma, 9 renal cell carcinoma and 9 head and neck cancer. Intravenous ivuxolimab was administered to patients every 2 weeks at six dose levels: 0.01, 0.1, 0.3, 1.5, 3 and 10 mg/kg. The purpose of peripheral TCRbeta sequencing was to test whether ivuxolimab changed TCR sequence diversity and led to clonal T-cell expansion. The dose-escalation cohort was roughly 87% male with a mean age of around 64 years, ranging from about 20 to 80. Partial responses occurred in three dose-escalation patients: two with cutaneous melanoma and one with hepatocellular carcinoma. Prior anti-PD-1, anti-PD-L1 or anti-CTLA-4 therapy was permitted, and approximately 39% of dose-escalation patients had received checkpoint inhibitors.

For sequencing of the TCRbeta CDR3 region, genomic DNA was extracted from the sorted cells. TCRbeta CDR3 regions were sequenced using the immunoSEQ Assay. TCRdb mirrors the immuneACCESS table, restricted to in-frame sequences. Some clones are absent from its copies; in checked studies, under half trace to an unresolved V gene, and the reason for the others is unknown. In all, the sample holds about 45,000 clones, and under 95% of those were seen once. The ten largest clones take up around 20% of the sample. General findings and caveats noted by the study authors: In partial responders in the 0.1-3.0 mg/kg groups, normalized peripheral clonal expansion was found to be among the lowest, especially among CD8+ T cells. Low levels of normalized T-cell clonal expansion were also seen in some patients who did not respond. At doses from 0.1 to 3.0 mg/kg, clonal expansion was seen in both CD4+ and CD8+ blood T cells between baseline and week 6. Which antigens the clonally expanded peripheral T cells were specific for was not determined. After ivuxolimab, CD8+ T cells had more expanded clones than CD4+ T cells on average.

Patients with autoimmune disease history or receiving systemic immunosuppression were excluded from the trial. In every dose cohort, peripheral blood was drawn for TCR sequencing at baseline, cycle 4 day 1, and cycle 7 day 1. Samples were obtained from an open-label, multicenter, first-in-human phase I dose-escalation trial of ivuxolimab. Adults with locally advanced or metastatic melanoma, renal cell, hepatocellular, or head and neck squamous cell carcinoma were enrolled in the trial. CD4+ and CD8+ T cells were sorted separately from peripheral blood before TCR sequencing. This sequence was found in an adult with an advanced solid tumor such as melanoma, head and neck, liver or kidney cancer. The material sequenced was CD4+ or CD8+ T cells sorted from blood, taken in a trial of the OX40 agonist ivuxolimab.

The DNA sequence is given as TGTGCCAGCAGCTTGGACCCGACACGATTCTCTGGAAACACCATATATTTT. This codes for CASSLDPTRFSGNTIYF. This chain joins TRBV5-4 to TRBJ1-3; the D gene identity is not certain. From the cysteine up to the phenylalanine, the CDR3 has a length of 17 residues. CDR3 DNA only is kept here, 51 bases in frame from base 1. CDR1 and CDR2 were assigned from the germline V gene (reference sequence) as SGHNT and YYREEE. V gives up 0 bases and J gives up 0 bases, and the segment between their germline ends measures 13 bases.